This TCR beta chain was retrieved from a study of cytomegalovirus exposure and HLA in healthy donors. Looking at the study overall: The roughly 120 validation repertoires used the same platform as the approximately 700 first-cohort repertoires (as reported by a later analysis).

The CDR3 runs 15 residues. Germline CDR1 reads LNHDA; CDR2 reads SQIVND (reference sequence). V dropped 6 bases and J dropped 4; count of bases not matched to a gene: 10. Here immunoSEQ multiplex PCR was the method, and the copy in TCRdb shows in-frame clones only, minus some. This sample has roughly 110,000 clones, with about 88% found just once. The TCR comes from a woman aged 18-30 years in good health and CMV-seropositive. V gene TRBV19 combines with J gene TRBJ1-2, with TRBD1 matching over 8 bases. The sample was PBMCs. DNA of the CDR3: TGTGCCAGTAGCCCGGGACAGGTCGTCGCCTATGGCTACACCTTC. Its translation is CASSPGQVVAYGYTF.